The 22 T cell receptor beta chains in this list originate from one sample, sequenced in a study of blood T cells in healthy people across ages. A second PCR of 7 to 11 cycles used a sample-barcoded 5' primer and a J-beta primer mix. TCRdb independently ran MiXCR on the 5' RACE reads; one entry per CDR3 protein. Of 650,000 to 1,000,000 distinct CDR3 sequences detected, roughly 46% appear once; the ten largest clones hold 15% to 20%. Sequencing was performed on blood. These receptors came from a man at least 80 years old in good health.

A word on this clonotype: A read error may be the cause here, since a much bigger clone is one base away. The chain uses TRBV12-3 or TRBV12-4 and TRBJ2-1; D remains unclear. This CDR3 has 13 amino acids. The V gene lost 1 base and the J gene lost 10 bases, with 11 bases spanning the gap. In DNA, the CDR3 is TGTGCCAGCAGTTTAGGGGCAGCTTACGAGCAGTTCTTC. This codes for CASSLGAAYEQFF.

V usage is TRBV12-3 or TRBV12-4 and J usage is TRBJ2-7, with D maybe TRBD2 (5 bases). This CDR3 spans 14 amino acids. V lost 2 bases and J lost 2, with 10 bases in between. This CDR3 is CASSLLSGPYEQYF. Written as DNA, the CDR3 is TGTGCCAGCAGTTTATTGAGCGGTCCCTACGAGCAGTACTTC.

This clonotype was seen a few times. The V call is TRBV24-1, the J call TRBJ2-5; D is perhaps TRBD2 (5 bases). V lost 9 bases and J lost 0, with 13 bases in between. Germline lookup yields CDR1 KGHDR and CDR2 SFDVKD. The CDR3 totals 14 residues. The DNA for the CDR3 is TGTGCCACCGCCGGCGGGTCCTACCAAGAGACCCAGTACTTC. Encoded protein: CATAGGSYQETQYF.

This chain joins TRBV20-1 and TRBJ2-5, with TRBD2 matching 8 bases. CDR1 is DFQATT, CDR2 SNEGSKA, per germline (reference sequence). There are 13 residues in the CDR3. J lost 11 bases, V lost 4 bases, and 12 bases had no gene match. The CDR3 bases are TGCAGTGCTATCCATGGGACTAGTTGGGAGCAGTACTTC. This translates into CSAIHGTSWEQYF.

The CDR3 here is CASSLSTVASWEQFF. The CDR3 bases are TGTGCCAGCAGCTTAAGTACGGTGGCATCCTGGGAGCAGTTCTTC. This chain uses TRBV7-8 with TRBJ2-1; D is undetermined. Trimming shortened V by 2 bases and J by 10 bases, and 18 bases separated the two germline ends. The CDR3 extends over 15 amino acids. Germline loops: CDR1 SGHVS, CDR2 FQNEAQ.

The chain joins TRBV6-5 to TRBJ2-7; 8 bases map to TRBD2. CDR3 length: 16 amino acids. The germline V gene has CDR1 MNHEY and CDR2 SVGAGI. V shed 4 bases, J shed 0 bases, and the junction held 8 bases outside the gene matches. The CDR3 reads CASSSEASGYSYEQYF. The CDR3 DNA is TGTGCCAGCAGTTCCGAGGCTAGCGGGTACTCCTACGAGCAGTACTTC.

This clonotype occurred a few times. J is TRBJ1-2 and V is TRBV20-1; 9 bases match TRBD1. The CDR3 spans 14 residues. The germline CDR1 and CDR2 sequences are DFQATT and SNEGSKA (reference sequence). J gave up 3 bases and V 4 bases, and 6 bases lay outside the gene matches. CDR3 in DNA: TGCAGTGCTAAGTCAACAGGGGGCGACTATGGCTACACCTTC. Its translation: CSAKSTGGDYGYTF.

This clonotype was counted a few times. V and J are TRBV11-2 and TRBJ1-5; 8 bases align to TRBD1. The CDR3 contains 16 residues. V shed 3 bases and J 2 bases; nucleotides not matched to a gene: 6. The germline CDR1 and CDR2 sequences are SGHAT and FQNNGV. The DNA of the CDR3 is TGTGCCAGCAGCTTTTACCCAGGGGGCGGCAATCAGCCCCAGCATTTT. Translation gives CASSFYPGGGNQPQHF.

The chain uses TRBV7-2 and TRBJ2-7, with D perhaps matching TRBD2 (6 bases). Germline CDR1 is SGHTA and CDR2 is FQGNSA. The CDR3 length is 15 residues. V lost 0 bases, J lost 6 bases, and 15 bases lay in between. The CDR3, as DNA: TGTGCCAGCAGCTTAGCCCTCGGGGGTACAGGCGAGCAGTACTTC. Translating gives CASSLALGGTGEQYF.

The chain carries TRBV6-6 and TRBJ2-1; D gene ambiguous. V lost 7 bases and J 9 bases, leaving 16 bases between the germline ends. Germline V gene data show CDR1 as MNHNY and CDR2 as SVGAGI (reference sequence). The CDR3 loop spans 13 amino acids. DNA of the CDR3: TGTGCCAGCAATCTCAAACCGGGTGGTGAGCAGTTCTTC. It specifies CASNLKPGGEQFF.

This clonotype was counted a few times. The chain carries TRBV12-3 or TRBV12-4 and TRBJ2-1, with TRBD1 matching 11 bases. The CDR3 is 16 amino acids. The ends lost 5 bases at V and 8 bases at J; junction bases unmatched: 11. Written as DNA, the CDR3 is TGTGCCAGCAGTCCATGGACAGGGGGCGATAAGGATGAGCAGTTCTTC. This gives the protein CASSPWTGGDKDEQFF.

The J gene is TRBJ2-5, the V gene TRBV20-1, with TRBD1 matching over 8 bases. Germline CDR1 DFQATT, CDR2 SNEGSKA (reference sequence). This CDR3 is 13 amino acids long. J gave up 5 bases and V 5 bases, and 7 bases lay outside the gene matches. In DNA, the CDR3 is TGCAGTGCTTGGGACAGGCTGGGCGAGACCCAGTACTTC. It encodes CSAWDRLGETQYF.

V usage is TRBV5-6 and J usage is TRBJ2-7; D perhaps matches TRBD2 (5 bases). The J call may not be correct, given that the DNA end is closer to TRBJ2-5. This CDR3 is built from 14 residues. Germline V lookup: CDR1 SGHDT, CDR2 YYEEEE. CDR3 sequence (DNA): TGTGCCAGCAGCTTCGGGGAGCGCGTGGAGACCCAGTACTTC. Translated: CASSFGERVETQYF.

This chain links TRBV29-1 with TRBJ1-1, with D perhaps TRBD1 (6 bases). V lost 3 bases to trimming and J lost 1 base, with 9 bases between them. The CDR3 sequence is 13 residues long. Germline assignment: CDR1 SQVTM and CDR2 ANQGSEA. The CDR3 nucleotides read TGCAGCGTTGAGGACAGACGGAACACTGAAGCTTTCTTT. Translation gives CSVEDRRNTEAFF.

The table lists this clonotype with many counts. The CDR3: CASSLQLRYEQYF. CDR3 sequence (DNA): TGTGCCAGCAGCCTCCAGCTAAGGTACGAGCAGTACTTC. The chain combines TRBV4-2 with TRBJ2-7, with D unresolved. CDR1 and CDR2 from the germline V gene are LGHNA and YNFKEQ. V was shortened by 4 bases and J by 4 bases, with 11 bases between the two germline ends. This CDR3 is built from 13 residues.

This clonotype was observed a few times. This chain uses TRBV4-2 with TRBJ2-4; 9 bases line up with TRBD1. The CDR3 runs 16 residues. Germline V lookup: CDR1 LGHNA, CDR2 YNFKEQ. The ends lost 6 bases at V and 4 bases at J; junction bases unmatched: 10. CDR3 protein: CASSHPGTGKKNIQYF. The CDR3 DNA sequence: TGTGCCAGCAGTCACCCCGGGACAGGGAAAAAAAACATTCAGTACTTC.

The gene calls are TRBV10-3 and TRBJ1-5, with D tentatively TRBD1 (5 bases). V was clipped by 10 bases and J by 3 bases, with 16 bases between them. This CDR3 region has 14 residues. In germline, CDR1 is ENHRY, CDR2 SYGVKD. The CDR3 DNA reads TGTGCCACCGGCCAGGGTATTGACAATCAGCCCCAGCATTTT. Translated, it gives CATGQGIDNQPQHF.

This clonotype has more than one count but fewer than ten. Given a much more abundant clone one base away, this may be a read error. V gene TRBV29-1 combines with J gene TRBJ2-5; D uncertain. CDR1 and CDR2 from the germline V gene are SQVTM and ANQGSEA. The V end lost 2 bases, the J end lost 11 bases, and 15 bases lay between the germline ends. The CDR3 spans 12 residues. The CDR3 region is CSVERSPNEQYF. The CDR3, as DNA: TGCAGCGTTGAACGCAGCCCCAATGAGCAGTACTTC.

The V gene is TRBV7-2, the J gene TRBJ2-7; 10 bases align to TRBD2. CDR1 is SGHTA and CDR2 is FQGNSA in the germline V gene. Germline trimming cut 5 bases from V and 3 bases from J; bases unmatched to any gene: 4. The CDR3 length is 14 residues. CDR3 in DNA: TGTGCCAGCAGCCCGGGACTAGCGTTCTACGAGCAGTACTTC. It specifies CASSPGLAFYEQYF.

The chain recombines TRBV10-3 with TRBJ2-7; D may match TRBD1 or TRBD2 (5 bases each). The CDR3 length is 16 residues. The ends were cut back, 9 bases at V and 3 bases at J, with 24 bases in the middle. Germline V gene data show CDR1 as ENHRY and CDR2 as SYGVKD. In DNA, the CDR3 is TGTGCCATAAAAGAAGGGAGTTCGACAGCCGGCTACGAGCAGTACTTC. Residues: CAIKEGSSTAGYEQYF.

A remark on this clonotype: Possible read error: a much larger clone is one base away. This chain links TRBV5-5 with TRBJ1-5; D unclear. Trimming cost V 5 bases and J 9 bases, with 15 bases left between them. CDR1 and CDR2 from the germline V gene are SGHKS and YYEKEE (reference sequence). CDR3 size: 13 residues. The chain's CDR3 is CASRITEHGPQHF. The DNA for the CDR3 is TGTGCCAGCAGAATTACCGAACATGGGCCCCAGCATTTT. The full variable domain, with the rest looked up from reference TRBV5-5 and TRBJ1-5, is DAGVTQSPTHLIKTRGQQVTLRCSPISGHKSVSWYQQVLGQGPQFIFQYYEKEERGRGNFPDRFSARQFPNYSSELNVNALLLGDSALYLCASRITEHGPQHFGDGTRLSIL.

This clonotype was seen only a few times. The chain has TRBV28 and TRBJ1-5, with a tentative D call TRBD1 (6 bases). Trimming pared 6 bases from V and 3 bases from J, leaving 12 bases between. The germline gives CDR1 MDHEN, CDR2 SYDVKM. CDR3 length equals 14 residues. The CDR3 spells CASRSGTSNQPQHF. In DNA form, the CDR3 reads TGTGCCAGCAGATCCGGGACATCCAATCAGCCCCAGCATTTT.